This TCR beta chain was recovered during a study of post-analysis software for immune sequencing data. Study overall: Courses of disease covered relapsing-remitting, secondary progressive and progressive-relapsing multiple sclerosis.

Concerning this clonotype: Its antigen remains unknown.

Regarding the study as a whole: Normalized Chao1 diversity was significantly reduced in patients versus controls. About five TRBV segments occurring more often in patients than controls included TRBV5-6, TRBV5-1 and TRBV20-1. Strong same-batch co-clustering of samples appeared with F measure clustering.

TCR beta cDNA libraries included unique molecular identifiers. MiXCR, applied by TCRdb to the PCR reads, yields one record per CDR3 protein. Here the sample spans roughly 700,000 distinct CDR3 sequences, 25% to 30% being singletons. This CDR3 is built from 16 residues. V lost 8 bases, J lost 4 bases, and 14 bases stayed unmatched. The clonotype was recovered from a girl aged 5-17 years with multiple sclerosis. The V gene is TRBV12-3 or TRBV12-4, the J gene TRBJ1-5; 7 bases agree with TRBD1. Specimen: blood. As DNA, the CDR3 is TGTGCCAGCTCTCTTGCAGGGGGTGGTTGGAATCAGCCCCAGCATTTT. Translated, it gives CASSLAGGGWNQPQHF.